This is a list of T cell receptor beta chains from one sample in a study of T cell responses to AZD1222 COVID-19 vaccine. Sequencing used immunoSEQ multiplex PCR; TCRdb keeps in-frame clones, though not all of them. The sample gives over 100,000 clones, roughly 89% of which show up once; around 12% is in the top ten. The material was peripheral blood, obtained on day 0 of AZD1222 vaccination. The receptor source for this set is an adult in good health. Both conserved end residues are part of each CDR3. D genes are given only for firm matches. Clone size is stated in some rows and not others, as once, few, many or a class when expanded.

J gene: TRBJ1-5
D gene: TRBD1
V gene: TRBV6-1
clone size: -
CDR3 protein: CASSEVDRGNQPQHF
CDR3 DNA: TGTGCCAGCAGTGAAGTGGACAGGGGCAATCAGCCCCAGCATTTT

J gene: TRBJ1-6
D gene: TRBD1
V gene: TRBV3-1/TRBV3-2
clone size: -
CDR3 protein: CASRGQGDSPLHF
CDR3 DNA: TGTGCCAGCCGCGGGCAGGGGGACTCACCCCTCCACTTT

J gene: TRBJ1-1
D gene: -
V gene: TRBV5-1
clone size: once
CDR3 protein: CASSLGGRVTEAFF
CDR3 DNA: TGCGCCAGCAGCCTCGGGGGGCGCGTCACTGAAGCTTTCTTT

J gene: TRBJ2-1
D gene: -
V gene: TRBV28
clone size: -
CDR3 protein: CASSLAGMGINEQFF
CDR3 DNA: TGTGCCAGCAGCTTAGCAGGGATGGGGATCAATGAGCAGTTCTTC

J gene: TRBJ2-1
D gene: TRBD2
V gene: TRBV4-1
clone size: -
CDR3 protein: CASSPRTSEGYNEQFF
CDR3 DNA: TGCGCCAGCAGCCCCCGTACTAGCGAGGGCTACAATGAGCAGTTCTTC

J gene: TRBJ1-4
D gene: TRBD1
V gene: TRBV28
clone size: -
CDR3 protein: CASSRDRVIEKLFF
CDR3 DNA: TGTGCCAGCAGTCGGGACAGGGTAATTGAAAAACTGTTTTTT

J gene: TRBJ2-2
D gene: TRBD2
V gene: TRBV29-1
clone size: -
CDR3 protein: CSVEGLAGGPWGGELFF
CDR3 DNA: TGCAGCGTTGAAGGACTAGCGGGAGGGCCGTGGGGCGGGGAGCTGTTTTTT

J gene: TRBJ2-7
D gene: -
V gene: TRBV7-2
clone size: few
CDR3 protein: CASSLGGTHSYEQYF
CDR3 DNA: TGTGCCAGCAGCTTAGGGGGGACCCACTCCTACGAGCAGTACTTC

J gene: TRBJ1-1
D gene: -
V gene: TRBV3-1/TRBV3-2
clone size: -
CDR3 protein: CASSQRYRAPEAFF
CDR3 DNA: TGTGCCAGCAGCCAAAGGTATAGGGCCCCAGAAGCTTTCTTT

J gene: TRBJ1-5
D gene: -
V gene: TRBV18
clone size: -
CDR3 protein: CASSPTSGVTNQPQHF
CDR3 DNA: TGTGCCAGCTCACCGACTAGCGGGGTGACTAATCAGCCCCAGCATTTT

J gene: TRBJ2-7
D gene: TRBD1
V gene: TRBV19
clone size: -
CDR3 protein: CASSGDRGPSPYEQYF
CDR3 DNA: TGTGCCAGTAGTGGAGACAGGGGGCCTTCTCCCTACGAGCAGTACTTC

J gene: TRBJ1-2
D gene: -
V gene: TRBV19
clone size: -
CDR3 protein: CASSITGQHYGYTF
CDR3 DNA: TGTGCCAGTAGTATCACGGGGCAGCACTATGGCTACACCTTC

J gene: TRBJ1-2
D gene: TRBD1
V gene: TRBV29-1
clone size: -
CDR3 protein: CSVESRGVNYGYTF
CDR3 DNA: TGCAGCGTTGAATCCAGGGGGGTTAACTATGGCTACACCTTC

J gene: TRBJ2-7
D gene: -
V gene: TRBV7-2
clone size: -
CDR3 protein: CASSPPGLLTEQYF
CDR3 DNA: TGTGCCAGCAGCCCGCCGGGGCTTTTGACCGAGCAGTACTTC

J gene: TRBJ1-4
D gene: TRBD1
V gene: TRBV2
clone size: -
CDR3 protein: CASRGDSPNEKLFF
CDR3 DNA: TGTGCCAGCAGGGGGGACAGCCCTAATGAAAAACTGTTTTTT

J gene: TRBJ2-3
D gene: -
V gene: TRBV18
clone size: -
CDR3 protein: CASSPRVEAHTDTQYF
CDR3 DNA: TGTGCCAGCTCACCCCGGGTGGAGGCTCACACAGATACGCAGTATTTT

J gene: TRBJ2-3
D gene: TRBD2
V gene: TRBV3-1/TRBV3-2
clone size: -
CDR3 protein: CASSRKGGTSGRTDTQYF
CDR3 DNA: TGTGCCAGCAGCCGGAAGGGGGGGACTAGCGGGAGGACAGATACGCAGTATTTT

J gene: TRBJ2-7
D gene: -
V gene: TRBV19
clone size: -
CDR3 protein: CASSIRQHYVYEQYF
CDR3 DNA: TGTGCCAGTAGTATACGACAGCACTACGTCTACGAGCAGTACTTC

J gene: TRBJ2-1
D gene: -
V gene: TRBV5-4
clone size: -
CDR3 protein: CASSLRRQASRNNEQFF
CDR3 DNA: TGTGCCAGCAGCTTGCGGAGACAGGCCTCCAGGAACAATGAGCAGTTCTTC

J gene: TRBJ2-7
D gene: TRBD1
V gene: TRBV5-1
clone size: -
CDR3 protein: CASSLGGTAAYEQYF
CDR3 DNA: TGCGCCAGCAGCTTGGGTGGGACAGCCGCCTACGAGCAGTACTTC

J gene: TRBJ1-5
D gene: -
V gene: TRBV28
clone size: -
CDR3 protein: CASRSDRLQSDQPQHF
CDR3 DNA: TGTGCCAGCAGGTCGGACAGATTACAATCCGATCAGCCCCAGCATTTT

J gene: TRBJ1-6
D gene: TRBD1
V gene: TRBV18
clone size: -
CDR3 protein: CASRDRGVANSPLHF
CDR3 DNA: TGTGCCAGCCGGGACAGGGGGGTTGCGAATTCACCCCTCCACTTT

J gene: TRBJ2-1
D gene: -
V gene: TRBV18
clone size: -
CDR3 protein: CASSHGLIPANEQFF
CDR3 DNA: TGTGCCAGCTCACACGGACTCATACCGGCGAATGAGCAGTTCTTC

J gene: TRBJ1-2
D gene: -
V gene: TRBV28
clone size: -
CDR3 protein: CASSAYQDFGGYTF
CDR3 DNA: TGTGCCAGCAGTGCCTATCAGGACTTCGGTGGCTACACCTTC

J gene: TRBJ2-1
D gene: -
V gene: TRBV5-1
clone size: -
CDR3 protein: CASSGALSYNEQFF
CDR3 DNA: TGCGCCAGCTCTGGGGCATTAAGTTACAATGAGCAGTTCTTC

J gene: TRBJ1-5
D gene: -
V gene: TRBV28
clone size: -
CDR3 protein: CASSLITGNQPQHF
CDR3 DNA: TGTGCCAGCAGTTTGATCACTGGGAATCAGCCCCAGCATTTT

J gene: TRBJ1-5
D gene: TRBD1
V gene: TRBV15
clone size: -
CDR3 protein: CATSRGTGGGGNQPQHF
CDR3 DNA: TGTGCCACCAGCAGAGGGACAGGGGGGGGTGGAAATCAGCCCCAGCATTTT

J gene: TRBJ2-1
D gene: TRBD1
V gene: TRBV5-4
clone size: -
CDR3 protein: CASSLRQGSYNEQFF
CDR3 DNA: TGTGCCAGCAGCTTGCGACAGGGTTCCTACAATGAGCAGTTCTTC

J gene: TRBJ2-1
D gene: TRBD2
V gene: TRBV18
clone size: -
CDR3 protein: CASSPNLAGAYNEQFF
CDR3 DNA: TGTGCCAGCTCACCAAACCTAGCGGGAGCTTACAATGAGCAGTTCTTC

J gene: TRBJ2-3
D gene: TRBD2
V gene: TRBV2
clone size: once
CDR3 protein: CASSESGAGGPDTQYF
CDR3 DNA: TGTGCCAGCAGTGAAAGCGGAGCGGGAGGCCCAGATACGCAGTATTTT